These 11 T cell receptor beta chains share one sample of origin, sequenced in a study of shared clonotypes between healthy human individuals. Profiling relied on immunoSEQ multiplex PCR, and the TCRdb table lists in-frame clones only, not all of them. The sample consists of roughly 2,500,000 clones, 90% to 95% of them appearing once. Material for sequencing was naive CD4+ T cells from PBMCs. The subset was: CD45RA+ positively selected. The receptors come from a man between 18 and 29 years old in good health. Some clones in this sample may be carry-over from other donors' samples.

The rearrangement joins TRBV28 to TRBJ2-7; 8 bases fit TRBD1. Germline values: CDR1 MDHEN, CDR2 SYDVKM. V lost 7 bases and J lost 6; bases outside the gene matches: 14. CDR3 length equals 15 residues. The CDR3 here is CASIFQGASFPEQYF. The CDR3 DNA is TGTGCCAGCATTTTCCAGGGGGCCAGTTTCCCCGAGCAGTACTTC.

Notes on this clone: Other DNA sequences in this sample translate to the same CDR3. This sequence joins TRBV5-1 and TRBJ1-6; 8 bases fit TRBD1. CDR3 length equals 15 residues. Germline loops: CDR1 SGHRS, CDR2 YFSETQ. The J segment lost 7 bases and the V segment lost 3 bases, leaving 6 bases of the junction unmatched. For the CDR3, the DNA is TGCGCCAGCAGCTCCCAGACAGGGGTGAATTCACCCCTCCACTTT. This gives the protein CASSSQTGVNSPLHF.

The genes are TRBV11-2 and TRBJ2-7; the D gene is possibly TRBD1 (5 bases). Per germline, CDR1 SGHAT and CDR2 FQNNGV. With 5 bases removed from V and 2 bases from J, the gap between germline ends came to 25 bases. The CDR3 is 18 residues long. The CDR3 reads CASSPGRWQTEPTYEQYF. The DNA of the CDR3 is TGTGCCAGCAGCCCAGGGCGTTGGCAGACCGAACCAACCTACGAGCAGTACTTC.

V usage is TRBV4-2 and J usage is TRBJ1-2; a possible D gene is TRBD1 (6 bases). V was trimmed by 4 bases and J by 4 bases, leaving 10 bases between them. The CDR3 is 13 residues long. The germline V gene has CDR1 LGHNA and CDR2 YNFKEQ. CDR3 DNA: TGTGCCAGCAGCCCAGGGGAAAGCTATGGCTACACCTTC. It translates to CASSPGESYGYTF.

CDR3 sequence reads: CASSLRVVGTDTQYF. The CDR3 region has the DNA TGTGCCAGCAGCTTGCGGGTCGTCGGCACAGATACGCAGTATTTT. The V and J genes are TRBV5-6 and TRBJ2-3; the D is unclear. Trimming took off 1 base at V and 1 base at J, with 10 bases between the two ends. The CDR3 is made up of 15 amino acids. Germline V CDR1 and CDR2: SGHDT, YYEEEE.

The chain links TRBV7-3 to TRBJ2-6; D gene uncertain. CDR3 size: 14 residues. V was trimmed by 2 bases and J by 0 bases, leaving 2 bases between them. The germline CDR1 and CDR2 sequences are SGHTA and FQGTGA. The CDR3 reads CASSLFSGANVLTF. CDR3 DNA: TGTGCCAGCAGCTTATTCTCTGGGGCCAACGTCCTGACTTTC.

The chain links TRBV28 to TRBJ2-2; weak D call: TRBD1 (6 bases). CDR1 and CDR2 from the germline V gene are MDHEN and SYDVKM. The CDR3 has 21 residues. The V and J ends lost 2 bases and 0 bases respectively, with 25 bases between them. The CDR3 protein is CASSLDLYRDKSIANTGELFF. In nucleotides, the CDR3 is TGTGCCAGCAGTTTAGATCTGTACCGGGACAAGTCAATCGCGAACACCGGGGAGCTGTTTTTT.

The rearrangement links TRBV6-1 to TRBJ2-2, with 11 nucleotides matching TRBD2. This CDR3 is built from 17 residues. From germline, CDR1 is MNHNS and CDR2 SASEGT. The V segment lost 3 bases and the J segment 1 base; nucleotides outside the gene matches: 4. The CDR3 is CASSEETSGKNTGELFF. CDR3 DNA sequence: TGTGCCAGCAGTGAGGAGACTAGCGGGAAGAACACCGGGGAGCTGTTTTTT.

The rearrangement links TRBV7-2 to TRBJ2-1, with a tentative D call TRBD1 (5 bases). The CDR3 extends over 15 amino acids. Germline CDR1 SGHTA, CDR2 FQGNSA. The ends were cut back, 4 bases at V and 3 bases at J, with 13 bases in the middle. The CDR3 nucleotides read TGTGCCAGCAGCTCCCCAGGGATATACTACAATGAGCAGTTCTTC. Encoded protein: CASSSPGIYYNEQFF. Supplemented by reference TRBV7-2 and TRBJ2-1, the full variable domain reads GAGVSQSPSNKVTEKGKDVELRCDPISGHTALYWYRQSLGQGLEFLIYFQGNSAPDKSGLPSDRFSAERTGGSVSTLTIQRTQQEDSAVYLCASSSPGIYYNEQFFGPGTRLTVL.

The rearrangement uses TRBV10-3 and TRBJ2-7, with D tentatively TRBD1 (6 bases). The CDR3 contains 13 residues. The ends were cut back, 5 bases at V and 2 bases at J, with 10 bases in the middle. Germline lookup yields CDR1 ENHRY and CDR2 SYGVKD. CDR3 bases: TGTGCCATCAGTAAACAGGGACCCTACGAGCAGTACTTC. Its translation is CAISKQGPYEQYF.

The rearrangement uses TRBV10-3 and TRBJ2-7; D remains unclear. CDR3 length equals 14 residues. V was pared by 3 bases and J by 5 bases, with 14 bases between. Per germline, CDR1 ENHRY and CDR2 SYGVKD. CDR3 nucleotides: TGTGCCATCAGTGATTCGGGCCTCAAGCACGAGCAGTACTTC. Protein sequence: CAISDSGLKHEQYF.